One sample yielded the 18 T cell receptor beta chains listed below, sequenced in a study of T cells in Graves' hyperthyroidism and ophthalmopathy. Template material for amplifying TCR beta CDR3 regions consisted of RNA transcripts. Using the HTBI primer set, a first-round RT-PCR was run on the TCR CDR3. TCRdb fed the multiplex PCR reads into MiXCR, producing one record per CDR3 protein. The repertoire holds around 690,000 distinct CDR3 sequences, with more than 20% as singletons. What was sequenced was blood. The origin of the receptors is a man aged 30 to 45 with Graves' ophthalmopathy.

This clonotype was seen a handful of times. The chain joins TRBV29-1 to TRBJ2-2; the D gene is possibly TRBD2 (5 bases). The germline V gene has CDR1 SQVTM and CDR2 ANQGSEA. V gave up 6 bases and J gave up 4 bases, with 15 bases separating them. The CDR3 has 14 amino acids. The CDR3 region has the DNA TGCAGCGTATCACCTGGACGGGGCACCGGGGAGCTGTTTTTT. This codes for CSVSPGRGTGELFF.

For this clonotype: A much larger clone differs by one base, so this may be a read error. V usage is TRBV28 and J usage is TRBJ1-2; D not resolved. This CDR3 has 12 amino acids. Looked up from germline, CDR1 is MDHEN and CDR2 is SYDVKM. CDR3 region: CASSLPNCGYTF. The CDR3 region has the DNA TGTGCCAGCAGCCTCCCTAACTGTGGCTACACCTTC.

This clonotype has only a few counts. The rearrangement links TRBV12-3 or TRBV12-4 to TRBJ2-1; the D gene is possibly TRBD1 (6 bases). The V gene lost 5 bases and the J gene lost 3 bases, with 8 bases spanning the gap. The CDR3 runs to 13 residues. The DNA for the CDR3 is TGTGCCAGCAGTCCGGGACACTACAATGAGCAGTTCTTC. This sequence encodes CASSPGHYNEQFF.

The CDR3 protein is CASRTTGGDGNTIYF. As DNA, the CDR3 is TGTGCCAGCAGAACTACGGGAGGGGATGGAAACACCATATATTTT. The rearrangement links TRBV27 to TRBJ1-3; D is perhaps TRBD1 (5 bases). The germline CDR1 and CDR2 sequences are MNHEY and SMNVEV (reference sequence). CDR3 length: 15 amino acids. The germline V and J ends were trimmed by 6 bases and 3 bases, with 15 bases remaining between them.

This clonotype was counted only a few times. The V gene is TRBV9, the J gene TRBJ2-1; possible D gene TRBD2, 6 bases. With 3 bases removed from V and 7 bases from J, the gap between germline ends came to 11 bases. The CDR3 loop spans 13 amino acids. In germline, CDR1 is SGDLS, CDR2 YYNGEE. The CDR3 DNA sequence: TGTGCCAGCAGCGACGGGAGTGCGAATGAGCAGTTCTTC. As protein: CASSDGSANEQFF.

The rearrangement links TRBV9 to TRBJ2-1; D may be TRBD1 (5 bases). The CDR3 is 15 residues long. Germline CDR1 reads SGDLS; CDR2 reads YYNGEE. Trimming took 0 bases from V and 0 from J, leaving 7 bases between them. This chain's CDR3 is CASSVGQNSYNEQFF. Here the CDR3 DNA reads TGTGCCAGCAGCGTAGGACAGAACTCCTACAATGAGCAGTTCTTC.

This clonotype was detected many times. CDR3 amino acids: CASSQDLVSGSNTDTQYF. The CDR3 region has the DNA TGTGCCAGCAGCCAAGATCTTGTTAGCGGGAGTAACACAGATACGCAGTATTTT. The chain employs TRBV3-1 and TRBJ2-3; 9 bases are shared with TRBD2. This CDR3 is built from 18 residues. Germline CDR1 and CDR2: LGHDT and YNNKEL (reference sequence). The V gene end was trimmed by 0 bases and the J gene end by 2 bases; junction bases not matched to a gene: 9.

This clonotype was seen repeatedly, ten times or more. V gene TRBV28 combines with J gene TRBJ1-6; TRBD1 is a possible D gene (6 bases). This CDR3 comprises 18 residues. Trimming stripped 4 bases from V and 7 bases from J, with 23 bases between. Germline V gene lookup returns CDR1 MDHEN and CDR2 SYDVKM. The CDR3 region has the DNA TGTGCCAGCAGTTCCGGGGGTGGGGGCGCCTCACTGAATTCACCCCTCCACTTT. This translates into CASSSGGGGASLNSPLHF.

This clonotype was recorded a few times. J is TRBJ2-6 and V is TRBV11-2; D possibly corresponds to TRBD2 (6 bases). CDR1 and CDR2 (germline): SGHAT, FQNNGV. The V gene lost 0 bases and the J gene lost 0 bases, with 12 bases spanning the gap. CDR3 length: 18 amino acids. As DNA, the CDR3 is TGTGCCAGCAGCTTAGATCGCTGGCGGGACTCTGGGGCCAACGTCCTGACTTTC. Its translation is CASSLDRWRDSGANVLTF.

This clonotype was seen a handful of times. The chain joins TRBV19 to TRBJ2-1; TRBD2 aligns across 9 bases. Germline lookup yields CDR1 LNHDA and CDR2 SQIVND (reference sequence). Unmatched junction bases numbered 9, after V lost 5 bases and J lost 7 bases. CDR3 size: 15 residues. The CDR3 region has the DNA TGTGCCAGTAGTTTTAAGGATAGCGGGAGAAATGAGCAGTTCTTC. It encodes CASSFKDSGRNEQFF.

The chain combines TRBV20-1 with TRBJ2-3; D call uncertain. The ends were cut back, 7 bases at V and 2 bases at J, with 7 bases in the middle. There are 11 residues in the CDR3. Germline V gene data show CDR1 as DFQATT and CDR2 as SNEGSKA (reference sequence). The CDR3 nucleotides read TGCAGTGTGGGCGTCACAGATACGCAGTATTTT. Translation: CSVGVTDTQYF.

The chain carries TRBV5-6 and TRBJ2-4, with 7 bases identical to TRBD1. This CDR3 is built from 15 residues. V lost 2 bases and J lost 4; bases outside the gene matches: 6. From germline, CDR1 is SGHDT and CDR2 YYEEEE. For the CDR3, the DNA is TGTGCCAGCAGCTTCGAGGGACAGCCAAAAAACATTCAGTACTTC. This codes for CASSFEGQPKNIQYF.

V gene TRBV6-9 combines with J gene TRBJ1-3; D uncertain. The CDR3 length is 17 residues. V lost 5 bases and J lost 0, with 17 bases in between. Germline-derived CDR1 and CDR2 are MNHGY and SVAAGI. The CDR3 region is CASSIWTTEGSGNTIYF. The CDR3 nucleotides are TGTGCCAGCAGTATTTGGACGACCGAGGGCTCTGGAAACACCATATATTTT.

This clonotype has at least ten counts. The chain couples TRBV13 to TRBJ1-2, with unresolved D. Germline V lookup: CDR1 PRHDT, CDR2 FYEKMQ (reference sequence). The CDR3 totals 14 residues. V was shortened by 1 base and J by 0 bases, with 6 bases between the two germline ends. The CDR3 here is CASSLAQTNYGYTF. The CDR3 nucleotides are TGTGCCAGCAGCTTAGCACAGACTAACTATGGCTACACCTTC.

This clonotype came up many times. V usage is TRBV7-9 and J usage is TRBJ1-2, with 9 bases that match TRBD1. CDR1 and CDR2 (germline): SEHNR, FQNEAQ (reference sequence). V lost 5 bases, J lost 4 bases, and 11 bases stayed unmatched. The CDR3 runs 16 residues. Here the CDR3 reads CASSGRDRAPGYGYTF. The CDR3 bases are TGTGCCAGCAGCGGTCGGGACAGGGCTCCGGGCTATGGCTACACCTTC.

This clonotype was observed at least ten times. DNA for the CDR3: TGTGCCAGCAGTGACAGGGTTGCAGATACGCAGTATTTT. Encoded protein: CASSDRVADTQYF. V is TRBV12-3 or TRBV12-4 and J is TRBJ2-3; 7 bases agree with TRBD1. Trimming at V came to 5 bases and at J to 4 bases, leaving 3 bases not matched to a gene. This CDR3 spans 13 amino acids.

V is TRBV5-1 and J is TRBJ1-5, with unresolved D. V was cut by 4 bases and J by 5 bases, with 13 bases left in between. Germline V gene lookup returns CDR1 SGHRS and CDR2 YFSETQ. The CDR3 contains 14 residues. The CDR3 loop reads CASSRNQGDQPQHF. CDR3 nucleotide sequence: TGCGCCAGCAGCCGAAACCAAGGTGATCAGCCCCAGCATTTT.

The chain is built from TRBV27 and TRBJ2-7; D assignment may be TRBD1 or TRBD2 (6 bases each). CDR3 length: 12 residues. V lost 3 bases and J lost 6, with 9 bases in between. The germline CDR1 and CDR2 sequences are MNHEY and SMNVEV (reference sequence). For the CDR3, the DNA is TGTGCCAGCAGTTTCCCGGGGGCCGAGCAGTACTTC. This codes for CASSFPGAEQYF.